This T cell receptor (beta chain) was observed in a study of T-cell memory formation after mild COVID-19. Study background: In these data, TCR clusters were largely donor specific.

The germline CDR1 and CDR2 sequences are MNHNY and SVGAGI (reference sequence). This CDR3 comprises 16 residues. Trimming pared 0 bases from V and 3 bases from J, leaving 13 bases between. Study findings and constraints: CD4+ contracting clones were found mainly in CM and EM, and CD8+ ones in EMRA. Clones that got smaller from day 15 to 85 had even CD4/CD8, while clones growing later tipped toward CD4+. The study detected some responding clones in pre-infection memory, suggesting cross-reactive memory joined.

As for this clonotype: The antigen remains unidentified.

Each CDR3 protein gets one entry after TCRdb re-called the 5' RACE reads with MiXCR. This sample has 300,000 to 350,000 distinct CDR3 sequences, with under 15% found just once. The sequence was collected from a man aged 18 to 29 who had mild COVID-19 (a few samples of this study predate the infection). Cell type and time point are not known. Specimen: PBMCs or a T cell subset sorted from them (not recorded which). V is TRBV6-6 and J is TRBJ2-3; tentative D call: TRBD1 (6 bases). The CDR3 region is CASSYSRQAHTDTQYF. The DNA of the CDR3 is TGTGCCAGCAGTTACTCACGACAGGCCCATACAGATACGCAGTATTTT.